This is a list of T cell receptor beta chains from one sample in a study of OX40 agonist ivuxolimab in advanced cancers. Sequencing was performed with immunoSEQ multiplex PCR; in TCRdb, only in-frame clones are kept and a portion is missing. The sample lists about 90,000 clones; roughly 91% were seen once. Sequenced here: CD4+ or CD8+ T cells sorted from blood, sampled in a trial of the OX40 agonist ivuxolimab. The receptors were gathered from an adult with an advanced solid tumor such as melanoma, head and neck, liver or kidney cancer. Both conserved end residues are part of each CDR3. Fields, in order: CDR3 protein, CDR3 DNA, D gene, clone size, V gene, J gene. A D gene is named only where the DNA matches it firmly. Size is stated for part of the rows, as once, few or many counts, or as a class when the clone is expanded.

CDR3 protein: CAAAGDGDTQYF
CDR3 DNA: TGTGCCGCGGCCGGGGACGGAGATACGCAGTATTTT
D gene: NA
clone size: NA
V gene: TRBV2
J gene: TRBJ2-3

CDR3 protein: CASSGGPSNQPQHF
CDR3 DNA: TGTGCCAGCAGCGGAGGCCCTAGCAATCAGCCCCAGCATTTT
D gene: NA
clone size: NA
V gene: TRBV9
J gene: TRBJ1-5

CDR3 protein: CASSPKVTGQSIERVAREEKLFF
CDR3 DNA: TGTGCCAGCAGCCCCAAAGTCACGGGACAGAGTATCGAGAGAGTAGCCCGGGAGGAAAAACTGTTTTTT
D gene: TRBD1
clone size: NA
V gene: TRBV6-7
J gene: TRBJ1-4

CDR3 protein: CAWSGKQGSSGNTIYF
CDR3 DNA: TGTGCCTGGAGTGGTAAACAGGGAAGCTCTGGAAACACCATATATTTT
D gene: NA
clone size: NA
V gene: TRBV30
J gene: TRBJ1-3

CDR3 protein: CANSLTLAGVETQYF
CDR3 DNA: TGTGCCAACAGCTTAACACTAGCGGGAGTAGAGACCCAGTACTTC
D gene: TRBD2
clone size: NA
V gene: TRBV7-2
J gene: TRBJ2-5

CDR3 protein: CASSSTLAGGRETQYF
CDR3 DNA: TGTGCCAGCAGTTCCACACTAGCGGGAGGGCGGGAGACCCAGTACTTC
D gene: TRBD2
clone size: NA
V gene: TRBV2
J gene: TRBJ2-5

CDR3 protein: CASSSPLGNTEAFF
CDR3 DNA: TGTGCCAGCAGTTCCCCCTTGGGGAACACTGAAGCTTTCTTT
D gene: NA
clone size: NA
V gene: TRBV6-6
J gene: TRBJ1-1

CDR3 protein: CASSIPHTRGANVLTF
CDR3 DNA: TGTGCCAGTAGTATCCCCCATACCCGGGGGGCCAACGTCCTGACTTTC
D gene: NA
clone size: NA
V gene: TRBV19
J gene: TRBJ2-6

CDR3 protein: CASRPTGLGTQYF
CDR3 DNA: TGTGCCAGCAGACCAACAGGGTTGGGTACGCAGTATTTT
D gene: NA
clone size: NA
V gene: TRBV27
J gene: TRBJ2-3

CDR3 protein: CASSSQGTEMGNEQFF
CDR3 DNA: TGCGCCAGCAGCTCACAGGGGACAGAAATGGGTAATGAGCAGTTCTTC
D gene: TRBD1
clone size: NA
V gene: TRBV5-1
J gene: TRBJ2-1

CDR3 protein: CASSTTYSDTQYF
CDR3 DNA: TGTGCCAGCAGTACGACGTACTCAGATACGCAGTATTTT
D gene: NA
clone size: NA
V gene: TRBV5-4
J gene: TRBJ2-3

CDR3 protein: CASSEVWRETEAFF
CDR3 DNA: TGTGCCAGCAGTGAAGTCTGGCGGGAGACTGAAGCTTTCTTT
D gene: NA
clone size: NA
V gene: TRBV6-1
J gene: TRBJ1-1

CDR3 protein: CASSLSAGNTIYF
CDR3 DNA: TGTGCCAGCAGCTTGTCGGCAGGAAACACCATATATTTT
D gene: NA
clone size: NA
V gene: TRBV7-2
J gene: TRBJ1-3

CDR3 protein: CASSLRQGPGYTF
CDR3 DNA: TGTGCCAGCAGTCTCCGACAGGGACCTGGCTACACCTTC
D gene: TRBD1
clone size: NA
V gene: TRBV28
J gene: TRBJ1-2

CDR3 protein: CASSRTGDEQYF
CDR3 DNA: TGTGCCAGTAGTCGGACAGGGGACGAGCAGTACTTC
D gene: TRBD1
clone size: NA
V gene: TRBV19
J gene: TRBJ2-7

CDR3 protein: CASSLDSASEQYF
CDR3 DNA: TGTGCCAGCAGTTTGGACAGCGCGAGCGAGCAGTACTTC
D gene: NA
clone size: once
V gene: TRBV28
J gene: TRBJ2-7

CDR3 protein: CASSLVGVETQYF
CDR3 DNA: TGTGCCAGCAGCTTGGTGGGGGTTGAGACCCAGTACTTC
D gene: NA
clone size: NA
V gene: TRBV5-6
J gene: TRBJ2-5

CDR3 protein: CAIKGSTNEKLFF
CDR3 DNA: TGTGCCATCAAGGGTTCAACTAATGAAAAACTGTTTTTT
D gene: NA
clone size: NA
V gene: TRBV10-3
J gene: TRBJ1-4

CDR3 protein: CASSFRDRGGEQYF
CDR3 DNA: TGTGCCAGCAGCTTCCGGGACAGGGGTGGAGAGCAGTACTTC
D gene: TRBD1
clone size: NA
V gene: TRBV13
J gene: TRBJ2-7

CDR3 protein: CATSKGSSYNEQFF
CDR3 DNA: TGTGCCACCAGCAAGGGGAGCTCCTACAATGAGCAGTTCTTC
D gene: NA
clone size: once
V gene: TRBV15
J gene: TRBJ2-1

CDR3 protein: CASSFAEAGGRQYF
CDR3 DNA: TGTGCCAGCAGCTTTGCGGAAGCGGGAGGGCGGCAGTACTTC
D gene: TRBD2
clone size: NA
V gene: TRBV5-6
J gene: TRBJ2-7

CDR3 protein: CASSEHWTSGGYEQYF
CDR3 DNA: TGTGCCAGCAGTGAACATTGGACTAGCGGGGGGTACGAGCAGTACTTC
D gene: TRBD2
clone size: NA
V gene: TRBV6-1
J gene: TRBJ2-7

CDR3 protein: CASRGLAVNNEQFF
CDR3 DNA: TGTGCCAGCAGAGGACTAGCGGTTAACAATGAGCAGTTCTTC
D gene: TRBD2
clone size: NA
V gene: TRBV2
J gene: TRBJ2-1

CDR3 protein: CASSVGTLGTGELFF
CDR3 DNA: TGTGCCAGCAGTGTTGGAACGTTGGGGACCGGGGAGCTGTTTTTT
D gene: NA
clone size: NA
V gene: TRBV25-1
J gene: TRBJ2-2

CDR3 protein: CASSLSEQGNQPQHF
CDR3 DNA: TGTGCCAGCAGTTTATCGGAACAGGGCAACCAGCCCCAGCATTTT
D gene: NA
clone size: NA
V gene: TRBV27
J gene: TRBJ1-5

CDR3 protein: CASSLARASYNEQFF
CDR3 DNA: TGTGCCAGCTCTCTCGCCAGGGCATCCTACAATGAGCAGTTCTTC
D gene: NA
clone size: NA
V gene: TRBV18
J gene: TRBJ2-1

CDR3 protein: CASSSLGQGAYEQYF
CDR3 DNA: TGTGCCAGTAGTAGCCTGGGACAGGGGGCCTACGAGCAGTACTTC
D gene: TRBD1
clone size: NA
V gene: TRBV19
J gene: TRBJ2-7

CDR3 protein: CASSLMDRHQETQYF
CDR3 DNA: TGTGCCAGCAGCTTAATGGACAGGCATCAAGAGACCCAGTACTTC
D gene: TRBD1
clone size: NA
V gene: TRBV7-2
J gene: TRBJ2-5

CDR3 protein: CASTSPQGGGIRADTQYF
CDR3 DNA: TGTGCCAGCACCTCACCCCAGGGTGGGGGTATTAGGGCAGATACGCAGTATTTT
D gene: NA
clone size: NA
V gene: TRBV28
J gene: TRBJ2-3

CDR3 protein: CASSTGPQETQYF
CDR3 DNA: TGTGCCAGCAGCACAGGGCCCCAAGAGACCCAGTACTTC
D gene: NA
clone size: NA
V gene: TRBV7-3
J gene: TRBJ2-5

CDR3 protein: CASSSDRGDSPLHF
CDR3 DNA: TGTGCCAGCAGCTCGGACAGGGGAGACTCACCCCTCCACTTT
D gene: TRBD1
clone size: NA
V gene: TRBV28
J gene: TRBJ1-6

CDR3 protein: CAINRGGAVNSYNEQFF
CDR3 DNA: TGTGCCATCAACAGGGGAGGAGCGGTAAACTCCTACAATGAGCAGTTCTTC
D gene: NA
clone size: NA
V gene: TRBV2
J gene: TRBJ2-1

CDR3 protein: CASSQRSLGGGSGANVLTF
CDR3 DNA: TGCGCCAGCAGCCAGAGGTCATTGGGGGGAGGGTCTGGGGCCAACGTCCTGACTTTC
D gene: TRBD2
clone size: NA
V gene: TRBV4-1
J gene: TRBJ2-6

CDR3 protein: CASSLAGRGRDTQYF
CDR3 DNA: TGTGCCAGCAGCTTGGCCGGGAGGGGGAGAGATACGCAGTATTTT
D gene: TRBD2
clone size: NA
V gene: TRBV5-4
J gene: TRBJ2-3

CDR3 protein: CASSYFPQPQHF
CDR3 DNA: TGTGCCAGCAGTTATTTCCCGCAGCCCCAGCATTTT
D gene: NA
clone size: NA
V gene: TRBV6-1
J gene: TRBJ1-5

CDR3 protein: CASRGPGQVSFRQFF
CDR3 DNA: TGTGCCAGCAGGGGTCCGGGACAGGTCTCATTTCGGCAGTTCTTC
D gene: TRBD1
clone size: NA
V gene: TRBV28
J gene: TRBJ2-1

CDR3 protein: CASRGSGNGQETQYF
CDR3 DNA: TGCGCCAGCAGGGGTAGCGGGAATGGTCAAGAGACCCAGTACTTC
D gene: TRBD2
clone size: once
V gene: TRBV5-1
J gene: TRBJ2-5

CDR3 protein: CASRFAPTGPLTPANYGYTF
CDR3 DNA: TGTGCCAGCAGATTCGCCCCAACAGGGCCTCTCACCCCAGCTAACTATGGCTACACCTTC
D gene: NA
clone size: NA
V gene: TRBV7-8
J gene: TRBJ1-2

CDR3 protein: CASSETPSSYNEQFF
CDR3 DNA: TGTGCCAGCAGCGAAACGCCCAGCTCCTACAATGAGCAGTTCTTC
D gene: NA
clone size: NA
V gene: TRBV9
J gene: TRBJ2-1

CDR3 protein: CASSLVGSSDTQYF
CDR3 DNA: TGTGCCAGCAGCTTAGTTGGTAGTTCAGATACGCAGTATTTT
D gene: NA
clone size: NA
V gene: TRBV7-2
J gene: TRBJ2-3

CDR3 protein: CASSSTYYEQYF
CDR3 DNA: TGTGCCAGCAGCTCAACCTACTACGAGCAGTACTTC
D gene: NA
clone size: NA
V gene: TRBV7-2
J gene: TRBJ2-7

CDR3 protein: CASSYLRDESYEQYF
CDR3 DNA: TGTGCCAGCAGCTATCTGCGGGACGAGTCCTACGAGCAGTACTTC
D gene: NA
clone size: NA
V gene: TRBV6-5
J gene: TRBJ2-7